This T cell receptor (beta chain) was sequenced for a study of control samples from healthy donors and cancer patients. Looked up from germline, CDR1 is GTSNPN and CDR2 is SVGIG (reference sequence). Trimming stripped 1 base from V and 1 base from J, with 7 bases between. The CDR3 length is 13 residues. Clones were read by immunoSEQ multiplex PCR, and TCRdb kept only the in-frame ones, dropping some. The sample has 110,000 to 150,000 clones; roughly 94% are singletons. The sequence was obtained from a man aged 55 to 69 with colorectal cancer. The gene calls are TRBV30 and TRBJ2-5; D may match TRBD1 or TRBD2 (5 bases each). The material sequenced was PBMCs. The CDR3 is CAWSAGAQETQYF. The CDR3 region has the DNA TGTGCCTGGAGTGCCGGGGCCCAAGAGACCCAGTACTTC.